The 29 T cell receptor beta chains presented below share a single source sample, sequenced in a study of blood T cell repertoires in COVID-19. The data were produced by immunoSEQ multiplex PCR, yet TCRdb's version contains in-frame clones alone and is incomplete. The sample has about 200,000 clones; over 75% are singletons. The sequencing input was peripheral blood. The receptors stem from a man older than 75 with acute or convalescent COVID-19.

This chain uses TRBV18 with TRBJ2-2; 9 bases align to TRBD1. Germline assignment: CDR1 KGHSH and CDR2 LQKENI. After removal of 3 bases from V and 4 bases from J, the junction contained 6 bases not matched to a gene. This CDR3 is 16 amino acids long. In DNA, the CDR3 is TGTGCCAGCTCACCGGCACAGGGGGCGCGCACCGGGGAGCTGTTTTTT. Translated: CASSPAQGARTGELFF.

This chain uses TRBV2 with TRBJ1-2, with unresolved D. In germline, CDR1 is SNHLY, CDR2 FYNNEI. The V end lost 4 bases, the J end lost 7 bases, and 13 bases lay between the germline ends. The CDR3 runs to 13 residues. CDR3 coding DNA: TGTGCCAGCAGTGCCGCGGGTTTTACTGGCTACACCTTC. Its protein is CASSAAGFTGYTF.

The chain joins TRBV5-1 to TRBJ2-5, with TRBD2 matching 8 bases. V was clipped by 0 bases and J by 5 bases; unmatched bases: 6. Germline loops: CDR1 SGHRS, CDR2 YFSETQ. The CDR3 totals 15 residues. The CDR3 DNA reads TGCGCCAGCAGCTTGGTCGCGGGAGGACCCGAGACCCAGTACTTC. Encoded protein: CASSLVAGGPETQYF. Using reference TRBV5-1 and TRBJ2-5 for the parts outside the CDR3, the full variable domain is KAGVTQTPRYLIKTRGQQVTLSCSPISGHRSVSWYQQTPGQGLQFLFEYFSETQRNKGNFPGRFSGRQFSNSRSEMNVSTLELGDSALYLCASSLVAGGPETQYFGPGTRLLVL.

The table lists this clone with a few counts. This chain joins TRBV19 and TRBJ1-6; D remains unclear. Germline-derived CDR1 and CDR2 are LNHDA and SQIVND (reference sequence). The CDR3 contains 15 residues. V lost 5 bases to trimming and J lost 2 bases, with 10 bases between them. The CDR3 DNA reads as TGTGCCAGTAGTCCTTCGGTGACCTATAATTCACCCCTCCACTTT. It is translated as CASSPSVTYNSPLHF. The full variable domain, completed using reference TRBV19 and TRBJ1-6, is DGGITQSPKYLFRKEGQNVTLSCEQNLNHDAMYWYRQDPGQGLRLIYYSQIVNDFQKGDIAEGYSVSREKKESFPLTVTSAQKNPTAFYLCASSPSVTYNSPLHFGNGTRLTVT.

This clone was seen only once. CDR3 region: CASRSGTPYWDTQYF. The CDR3 DNA reads as TGTGCCAGCAGGTCCGGGACTCCCTATTGGGATACGCAGTATTTT. The gene calls are TRBV6-6 and TRBJ2-3, with D possibly matching TRBD2 (6 bases). This CDR3 contains 15 residues. Trimming shortened V by 6 bases and J by 6 bases, and 19 bases separated the two germline ends. CDR1 and CDR2 (germline): MNHNY, SVGAGI (reference sequence).

The chain couples TRBV19 to TRBJ1-5; 7 nucleotides align to TRBD1. The V and J ends lost 7 bases and 6 bases, in that order; junction bases with no gene match: 6. Germline CDR1 and CDR2: LNHDA and SQIVND (reference sequence). The CDR3 covers 13 residues. Written as DNA, the CDR3 is TGTGCCAGTAAGGGTAAGGGGGCTCAGCCCCAGCATTTT. Translating it yields CASKGKGAQPQHF. The full variable domain, in which reference TRBV19 and TRBJ1-5 provide the parts outside the CDR3, is DGGITQSPKYLFRKEGQNVTLSCEQNLNHDAMYWYRQDPGQGLRLIYYSQIVNDFQKGDIAEGYSVSREKKESFPLTVTSAQKNPTAFYLCASKGKGAQPQHFGDGTRLSIL.

This chain joins TRBV9 and TRBJ2-2; tentative D call: TRBD2 (5 bases). Germline lookup yields CDR1 SGDLS and CDR2 YYNGEE. The germline V and J ends were trimmed by 6 bases and 3 bases, with 12 bases remaining between them. CDR3 size: 14 residues. CDR3 nucleotide sequence: TGTGCCAGCACCCGCGGGCGGGACACCGGGGAGCTGTTTTTT. It specifies CASTRGRDTGELFF.

The chain employs TRBV5-6 and TRBJ1-4; tentative D call: TRBD1 (5 bases). The CDR3 totals 14 residues. Germline CDR1 is SGHDT and CDR2 is YYEEEE. V lost 1 base and J lost 8, with 12 bases in between. This CDR3 is CASSLYGGWEKLFF. CDR3 sequence (DNA): TGTGCCAGCAGCTTGTACGGGGGATGGGAAAAACTGTTTTTT.

The chain joins TRBV7-2 to TRBJ2-3; TRBD2 agrees at 13 bases. CDR3 length: 17 amino acids. Looked up from germline, CDR1 is SGHTA and CDR2 is FQGNSA. V was clipped by 3 bases and J by 5 bases; unmatched bases: 8. The CDR3 region is CASSFELAGGPGDTQYF. CDR3 coding DNA: TGTGCCAGCAGCTTTGAACTAGCGGGAGGGCCGGGAGATACGCAGTATTTT.

V and J are TRBV11-3 and TRBJ2-1, with TRBD1 matching over 7 bases. The length of the CDR3 is 13 residues. CDR1 and CDR2 from the germline V gene are SGHNT and YENEEA. Unmatched junction bases numbered 9, after V lost 6 bases and J lost 10 bases. This CDR3 reads CASSSGQVAEQFF. The DNA for the CDR3 is TGTGCCAGCAGTTCCGGACAGGTCGCGGAGCAGTTCTTC.

The chain recombines TRBV23-1 with TRBJ2-1; TRBD2 matches at 11 bases. TRBV23-1 is noted as an ORF with a role that remains uncertain. Unmatched junction bases numbered 10, after V lost 0 bases and J lost 9 bases. This CDR3 has 17 residues. The CDR3 DNA reads as TGCGCCAGCAGTCAATCGAATAGCGGGAGGGCCATAAGTGAGCAGTTCTTC. This sequence encodes CASSQSNSGRAISEQFF.

This clone showed up just once. V gene TRBV5-1 combines with J gene TRBJ1-4, with 7 bases matching TRBD1. Germline V gene data show CDR1 as SGHRS and CDR2 as YFSETQ. Trimming at V came to 1 base and at J to 6 bases, leaving 3 bases not matched to a gene. This CDR3 has 14 residues. The DNA of the CDR3 is TGCGCCAGCAGCTTGAGGGGGACAGATGAAAAACTGTTTTTT. Translated, it gives CASSLRGTDEKLFF.

The chain links TRBV12-3 or TRBV12-4 to TRBJ2-7; possible D gene TRBD2, 5 bases. The CDR3 runs to 12 residues. The V end lost 5 bases, the J end lost 2 bases, and 7 bases lay between the germline ends. The DNA of the CDR3 is TGTGCCAGCAGTCGGGGTACCTACGAGCAGTACTTC. It codes for CASSRGTYEQYF.

The chain links TRBV18 to TRBJ2-7; the match to TRBD2 covers 7 bases. Germline lookup yields CDR1 KGHSH and CDR2 LQKENI. This CDR3 contains 14 residues. Germline trimming cut 8 bases from V and 8 bases from J; bases unmatched to any gene: 15. The CDR3 loop is CASAGGYPRSQQYF. The CDR3 DNA reads TGTGCCAGCGCCGGGGGGTACCCCAGGTCGCAGCAGTACTTC.

V is TRBV18 and J is TRBJ2-5, with D unclear. CDR1 is KGHSH and CDR2 is LQKENI in the germline V gene. V dropped 8 bases and J dropped 2 bases, with 18 bases sitting between them. The CDR3 runs 15 residues. The CDR3 is CASRLVEAPQETQYF. In DNA, the CDR3 is TGTGCCAGCCGTCTGGTAGAAGCCCCGCAAGAGACCCAGTACTTC.

J is TRBJ1-1 and V is TRBV18; TRBD1 matches 7 bases. Germline values: CDR1 KGHSH, CDR2 LQKENI. With V trimmed by 6 bases and J by 5 bases, 3 bases remained unmatched. The length of the CDR3 is 12 residues. The CDR3 is CASSLTGTEAFF. CDR3 bases: TGTGCCAGCTCCCTGACAGGGACTGAAGCTTTCTTT.

The J gene is TRBJ1-1, the V gene TRBV18; 7 bases align to TRBD1. In germline, CDR1 is KGHSH, CDR2 LQKENI. The CDR3 contains 13 residues. The trim removed 3 bases at V and 7 bases at J, leaving 5 bases unmatched. The CDR3 sequence: CASSPTGSSEAFF. Written as DNA, the CDR3 is TGTGCCAGCTCACCGACAGGGTCGAGTGAAGCTTTCTTT. The full variable domain, in which reference TRBV18 and TRBJ1-1 provide the parts outside the CDR3, is NAGVMQNPRHLVRRRGQEARLRCSPMKGHSHVYWYRQLPEEGLKFMVYLQKENIIDESGMPKERFSAEFPKEGPSILRIQQVVRGDSAAYFCASSPTGSSEAFFGQGTRLTVV.

The chain employs TRBV3-1 (or the pseudogene TRBV3-2) and TRBJ1-5; no definite D call. The germline V gene has CDR1 LGHDT and CDR2 YNNKEL (reference sequence). This CDR3 contains 16 residues. V lost 0 bases and J 4 bases, leaving 13 bases between the germline ends. CDR3 region: CASSQESSGRNQPQHF. The CDR3 coding sequence is TGTGCCAGCAGCCAAGAAAGTTCGGGGAGGAATCAGCCCCAGCATTTT.

The chain joins TRBV7-2 to TRBJ1-4; TRBD1 is a possible D gene (5 bases). CDR1 is SGHTA and CDR2 is FQGNSA in the germline V gene. V lost 4 bases and J 2 bases, leaving 20 bases between the germline ends. The CDR3 extends over 18 amino acids. The CDR3 DNA follows: TGTGCCAGCAGCTCTAGAGGGGAGGGGACGGGGACTAATGAAAAACTGTTTTTT. The encoded protein is CASSSRGEGTGTNEKLFF.

The chain is built from TRBV4-3 and TRBJ2-2, with 12 bases identical to TRBD2. Germline trimming cut 6 bases from V and 6 bases from J; bases unmatched to any gene: 5. Germline V gene sequence: CDR1 LGHNA, CDR2 YSLEER. The CDR3 consists of 15 residues. The CDR3 region is CASRSLAGGAGELFF. In DNA form, the CDR3 reads TGCGCCAGCAGGTCACTAGCGGGAGGCGCCGGGGAGCTGTTTTTT.

The rearrangement links TRBV24-1 to TRBJ2-2, with 10 bases that match TRBD2. The CDR3 has 17 residues. Germline values: CDR1 KGHDR, CDR2 SFDVKD. J gave up 0 bases and V 5 bases, and 5 bases lay outside the gene matches. CDR3 in amino acids: CATSGTSGDTNTGELFF. CDR3 coding DNA: TGTGCCACCAGTGGAACTAGCGGGGACACGAACACCGGGGAGCTGTTTTTT.

The chain joins TRBV30 to TRBJ1-2; 10 bases align to TRBD1. V shed 3 bases, J shed 8 bases, and the junction held 3 bases outside the gene matches. The CDR3 spans 12 residues. Germline CDR1 reads GTSNPN; CDR2 reads SVGIG (reference sequence). The CDR3 DNA reads as TGTGCCTGGAGAGGACAGGGGGACGGCTACACCTTC. Protein product: CAWRGQGDGYTF.

This sequence joins TRBV29-1 and TRBJ2-5; D might be TRBD2 (6 bases). Germline CDR1 and CDR2: SQVTM and ANQGSEA. The CDR3 runs to 14 residues. The ends were cut back, 6 bases at V and 1 base at J, with 15 bases in the middle. As DNA, the CDR3 is TGCAGCGTCCCCGGGGCGGGAAGCCAAGAGACCCAGTACTTC. This codes for CSVPGAGSQETQYF. Full variable domain (rest looked up from reference TRBV29-1 and TRBJ2-5): SAVISQKPSRDICQRGTSLTIQCQVDSQVTMMFWYRQQPGQSLTLIATANQGSEATYESGFVIDKFPISRPNLTFSTLTVSNMSPEDSSIYLCSVPGAGSQETQYFGPGTRLLVL.

The chain employs TRBV11-3 and TRBJ2-1; the match to TRBD2 covers 12 bases. Germline loops: CDR1 SGHNT, CDR2 YENEEA. The V gene end was trimmed by 5 bases and the J gene end by 3 bases; junction bases not matched to a gene: 5. The CDR3 is made up of 16 amino acids. CDR3 in DNA: TGTGCCAGCAGCGCCGGACTAGCGGGGAACTACAATGAGCAGTTCTTC. Protein product: CASSAGLAGNYNEQFF.

The CDR3 loop reads CASSPQMLAPLGTDTQYF. The CDR3 DNA reads as TGTGCCAGCAGCCCACAGATGCTAGCGCCTCTGGGCACAGATACGCAGTATTTT. This chain connects TRBV7-2 to TRBJ2-3; possible D gene TRBD2, 6 bases. Germline V CDR1 and CDR2: SGHTA, FQGNSA. With 5 bases removed from V and 1 base from J, the gap between germline ends came to 22 bases. The CDR3 is 18 amino acids.

The chain joins TRBV27 to TRBJ2-1, with 8 bases aligning to TRBD1. Per the germline V gene, CDR1 is MNHEY and CDR2 is SMNVEV (reference sequence). This CDR3 has 16 residues. The V gene end was trimmed by 3 bases and the J gene end by 0 bases; junction bases not matched to a gene: 4. CDR3 DNA: TGTGCCAGCAGTTTTGCCACAGGGGGCTCCTACAATGAGCAGTTCTTC. Its translation: CASSFATGGSYNEQFF.

The chain links TRBV10-3 to TRBJ1-5; D not certain. The germline V gene encodes CDR1 ENHRY and CDR2 SYGVKD. CDR3 length: 14 residues. V was pared by 3 bases and J by 5 bases, with 11 bases between. CDR3 nucleotides: TGTGCCATCAGTGACCCCATCGGAGATCAGCCCCAGCATTTT. Protein product: CAISDPIGDQPQHF.

The chain is built from TRBV12-5 and TRBJ2-1; D remains ambiguous. The CDR3 is 12 residues long. Germline V gives CDR1 LGHNT, CDR2 FRNRAP. Trimming pared 4 bases from V and 8 bases from J, leaving 9 bases between. CDR3 amino acids: CASGSQFDEQFF. CDR3 coding DNA: TGTGCTAGTGGTTCCCAATTTGATGAGCAGTTCTTC.

The V and J genes are TRBV27 and TRBJ1-6, with 8 bases aligning to TRBD1. The CDR3 is made up of 15 amino acids. V dropped 2 bases and J dropped 10; count of bases not matched to a gene: 7. From germline, CDR1 is MNHEY and CDR2 SMNVEV (reference sequence). The CDR3 region has the DNA TGTGCCAGCAGTTTACAGGGGGCTGGTGGGTCACCCCTCCACTTT. This gives the protein CASSLQGAGGSPLHF.